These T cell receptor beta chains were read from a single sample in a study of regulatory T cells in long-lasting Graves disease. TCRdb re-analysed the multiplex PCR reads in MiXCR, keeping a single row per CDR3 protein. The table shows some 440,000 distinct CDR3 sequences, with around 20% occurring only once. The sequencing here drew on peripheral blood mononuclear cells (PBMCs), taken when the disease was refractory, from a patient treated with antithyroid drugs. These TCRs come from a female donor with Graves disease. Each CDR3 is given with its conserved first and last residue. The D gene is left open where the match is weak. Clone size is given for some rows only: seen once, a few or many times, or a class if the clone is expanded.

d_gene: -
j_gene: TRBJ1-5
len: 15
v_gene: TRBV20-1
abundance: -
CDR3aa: CSEDLLDYSNQPQHF
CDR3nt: TGCAGTGAGGATCTACTAGACTATAGCAATCAGCCCCAGCATTTT

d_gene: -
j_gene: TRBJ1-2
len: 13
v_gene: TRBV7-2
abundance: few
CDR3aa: CASSLQITYGYTF
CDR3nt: TGTGCCAGCAGCTTACAGATAACCTATGGCTACACCTTC

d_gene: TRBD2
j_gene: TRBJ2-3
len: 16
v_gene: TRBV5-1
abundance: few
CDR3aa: CASSLDGGRAADTQYF
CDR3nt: TGCGCCAGCAGCTTGGACGGCGGGAGGGCCGCAGATACGCAGTATTTT

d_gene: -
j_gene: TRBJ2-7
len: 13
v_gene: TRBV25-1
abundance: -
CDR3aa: CASRGEGSYEQYF
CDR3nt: TGTGCCAGCAGGGGAGAGGGCTCCTACGAGCAGTACTTC

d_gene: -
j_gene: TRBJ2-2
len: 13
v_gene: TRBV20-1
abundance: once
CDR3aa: CSASPFNTGELFF
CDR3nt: TGCAGTGCCTCCCCCTTTAACACCGGGGAGCTGTTTTTT

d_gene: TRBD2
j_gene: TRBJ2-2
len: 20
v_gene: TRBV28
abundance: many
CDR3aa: CASSLHGTSGLRVNTGELFF
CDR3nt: TGTGCCAGCAGTCTACACGGGACTAGCGGACTGAGAGTAAACACCGGGGAGCTGTTTTTT

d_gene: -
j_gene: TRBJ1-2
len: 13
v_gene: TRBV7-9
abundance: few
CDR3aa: CASSLAQGWGYTF
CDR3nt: TGTGCCAGCAGCTTAGCGCAGGGTTGGGGCTACACCTTC

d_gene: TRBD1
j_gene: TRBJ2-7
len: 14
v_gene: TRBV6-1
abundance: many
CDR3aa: CASSPAPGGSEQYF
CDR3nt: TGTGCCAGCAGTCCTGCCCCAGGGGGCAGCGAGCAGTACTTC

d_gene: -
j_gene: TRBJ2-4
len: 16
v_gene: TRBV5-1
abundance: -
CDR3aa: CASSPLEGWAKNIQYF
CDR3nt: TGCGCCAGCAGCCCGTTGGAGGGTTGGGCCAAAAACATTCAGTACTTC

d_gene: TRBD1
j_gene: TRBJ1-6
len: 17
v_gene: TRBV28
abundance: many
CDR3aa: CASSGLTGMAYNSPLHF
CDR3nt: TGTGCCAGCAGTGGCTTGACAGGGATGGCCTATAATTCACCCCTCCACTTT

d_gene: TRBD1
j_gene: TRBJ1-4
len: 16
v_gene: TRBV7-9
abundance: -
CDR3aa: CASRNRGPATNEKLFF
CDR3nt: TGTGCCAGCAGGAACAGGGGCCCTGCAACTAATGAAAAACTGTTTTTT

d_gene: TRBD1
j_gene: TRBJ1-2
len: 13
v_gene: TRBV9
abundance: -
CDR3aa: CASSAQTGVGYTF
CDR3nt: TGTGCCAGCAGCGCCCAAACAGGGGTTGGCTACACCTTC

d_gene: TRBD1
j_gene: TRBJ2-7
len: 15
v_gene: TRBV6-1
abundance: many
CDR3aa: CASSRGTDVTYEQYF
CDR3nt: TGTGCCAGCAGTAGGGGGACAGACGTCACCTACGAGCAGTACTTC

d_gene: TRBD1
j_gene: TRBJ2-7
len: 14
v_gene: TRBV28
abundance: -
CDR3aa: CASRWDRGLDEQYF
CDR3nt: TGTGCCAGCAGGTGGGACAGGGGACTTGACGAGCAGTACTTC

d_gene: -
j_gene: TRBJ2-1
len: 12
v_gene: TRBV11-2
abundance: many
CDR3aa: CASSLVGNEQFF
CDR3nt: TGCGCCAGCAGCTTGGTGGGTAATGAGCAGTTCTTC

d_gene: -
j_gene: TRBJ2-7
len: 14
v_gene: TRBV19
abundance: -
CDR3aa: CASSISPGVYEQYF
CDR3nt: TGTGCCAGTAGTATAAGCCCGGGGGTCTACGAGCAGTACTTC

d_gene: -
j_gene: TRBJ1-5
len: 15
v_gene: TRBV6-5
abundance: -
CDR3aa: CASSFDRYSNQPQHF
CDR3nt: TGTGCCAGCAGTTTCGATCGTTATAGCAATCAGCCCCAGCATTTT

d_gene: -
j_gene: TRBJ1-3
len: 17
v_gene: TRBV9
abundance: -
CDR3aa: CASSPSTPLDPGNTIYF
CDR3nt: TGTGCCAGCAGCCCGTCAACCCCGTTGGATCCTGGAAACACCATATATTTT

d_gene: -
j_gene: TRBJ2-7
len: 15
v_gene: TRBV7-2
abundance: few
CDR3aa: CASSLTGDRAYEQYF
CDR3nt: TGTGCCAGCAGCTTGACAGGTGACCGAGCCTACGAGCAGTACTTC

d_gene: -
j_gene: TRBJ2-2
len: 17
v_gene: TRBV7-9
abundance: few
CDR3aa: CASSQSTLWGNTGELFF
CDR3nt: TGTGCCAGCAGCCAAAGCACACTTTGGGGGAACACCGGGGAGCTGTTTTTT

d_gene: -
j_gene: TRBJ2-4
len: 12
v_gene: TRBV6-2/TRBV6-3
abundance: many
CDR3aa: CASSLAKNIQYF
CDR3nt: TGTGCCAGCAGTTTAGCCAAAAACATTCAGTACTTC

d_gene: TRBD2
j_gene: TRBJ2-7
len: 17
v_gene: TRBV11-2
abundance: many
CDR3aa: CASSLVGEGRQSYEQYF
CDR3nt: TGTGCCAGCAGCTTAGTTGGGGAGGGGCGACAGTCCTACGAGCAGTACTTC

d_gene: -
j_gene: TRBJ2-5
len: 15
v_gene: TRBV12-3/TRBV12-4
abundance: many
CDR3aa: CASSLAGMVQETQYF
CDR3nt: TGTGCCAGCAGTTTAGCGGGTATGGTCCAAGAGACCCAGTACTTC

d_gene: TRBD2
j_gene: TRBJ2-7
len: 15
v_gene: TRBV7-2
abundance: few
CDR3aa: CASSISGASSYEQYF
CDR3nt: TGTGCCAGCAGCATTAGCGGGGCCAGCTCCTACGAGCAGTACTTC

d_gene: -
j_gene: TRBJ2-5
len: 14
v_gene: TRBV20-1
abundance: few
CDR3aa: CSARERQTKETQYF
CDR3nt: TGCAGTGCTAGAGAGCGGCAAACAAAAGAGACCCAGTACTTC

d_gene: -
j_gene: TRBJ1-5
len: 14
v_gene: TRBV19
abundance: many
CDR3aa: CASTQILRNQPQHF
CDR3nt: TGTGCCAGTACCCAAATACTACGAAATCAGCCCCAGCATTTT

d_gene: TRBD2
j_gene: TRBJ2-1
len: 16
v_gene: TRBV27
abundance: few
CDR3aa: CASNPPSGQLGNEQFF
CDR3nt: TGTGCCAGCAATCCGCCTAGCGGGCAATTGGGGAATGAGCAGTTCTTC

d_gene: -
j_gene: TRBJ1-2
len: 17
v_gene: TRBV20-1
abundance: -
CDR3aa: CSARPLRRRRGGDGYTF
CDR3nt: TGCAGTGCTAGGCCCCTCCGACGTCGGAGGGGGGGAGACGGCTACACCTTC

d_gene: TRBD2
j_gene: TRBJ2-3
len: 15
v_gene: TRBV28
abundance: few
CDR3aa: CASTESGTRGDTQYF
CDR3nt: TGTGCCAGCACTGAGTCCGGGACTAGGGGAGATACGCAGTATTTT

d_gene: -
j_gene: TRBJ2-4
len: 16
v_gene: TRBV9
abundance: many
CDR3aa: CASSVDAGGAKNIQYF
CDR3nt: TGTGCCAGCAGCGTAGATGCGGGCGGAGCCAAAAACATTCAGTACTTC

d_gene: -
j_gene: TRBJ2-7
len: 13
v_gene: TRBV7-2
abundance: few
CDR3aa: CASSLRYFYEQYF
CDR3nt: TGTGCCAGCAGCTTACGCTATTTTTACGAGCAGTACTTC

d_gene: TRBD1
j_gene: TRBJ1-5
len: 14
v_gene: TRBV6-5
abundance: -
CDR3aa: CASSSLDRAQPQHF
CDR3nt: TGTGCCAGCAGTTCCCTCGACAGGGCTCAGCCCCAGCATTTT

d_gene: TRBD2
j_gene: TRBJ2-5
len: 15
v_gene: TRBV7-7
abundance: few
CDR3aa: CASTLGAGGEETQYF
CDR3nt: TGTGCTAGCACCTTGGGGGCGGGAGGCGAAGAGACCCAGTACTTC

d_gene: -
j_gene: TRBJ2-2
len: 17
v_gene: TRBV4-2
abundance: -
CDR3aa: CASSREGVASNTGELFF
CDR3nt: TGTGCCAGCAGCCGCGAGGGGGTAGCGTCTAACACCGGGGAGCTGTTTTTT

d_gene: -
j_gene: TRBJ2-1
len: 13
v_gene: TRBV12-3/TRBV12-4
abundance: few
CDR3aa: CASSRDSYNEQFF
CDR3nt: TGTGCCAGCAGTCGGGACTCCTACAATGAGCAGTTCTTC

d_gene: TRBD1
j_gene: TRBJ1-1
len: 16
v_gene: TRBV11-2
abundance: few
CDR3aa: CASSSLGQGMNTEAFF
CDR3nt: TGTGCCAGCAGCTCGTTGGGACAGGGAATGAACACTGAAGCTTTCTTT

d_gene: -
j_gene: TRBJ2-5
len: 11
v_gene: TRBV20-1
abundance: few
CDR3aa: CSARIIETQYF
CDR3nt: TGCAGTGCTAGAATCATAGAGACCCAGTACTTC

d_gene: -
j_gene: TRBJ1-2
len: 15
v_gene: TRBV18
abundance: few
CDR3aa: CASSPGHMDNYGYTF
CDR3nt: TGTGCCAGCTCCCCGGGACACATGGATAACTATGGCTACACCTTC

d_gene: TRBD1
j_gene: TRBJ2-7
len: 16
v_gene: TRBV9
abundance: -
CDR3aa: CASSVVPQGTPYEQYF
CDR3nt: TGTGCCAGCAGCGTAGTTCCACAGGGGACCCCCTACGAGCAGTACTTC

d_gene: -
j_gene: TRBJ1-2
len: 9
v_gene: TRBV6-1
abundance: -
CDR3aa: CASQGGYTF
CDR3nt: TGTGCCAGCCAAGGAGGCTACACCTTC

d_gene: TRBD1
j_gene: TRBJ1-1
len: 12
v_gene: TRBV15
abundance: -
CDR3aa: CATSSRGAGAFF
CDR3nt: TGTGCCACCAGCAGCAGGGGGGCTGGAGCTTTCTTT

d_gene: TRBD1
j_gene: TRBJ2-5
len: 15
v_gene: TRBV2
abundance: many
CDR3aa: CASKGRTGAGETQYF
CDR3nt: TGTGCCAGCAAGGGGAGGACAGGGGCTGGGGAGACCCAGTACTTC

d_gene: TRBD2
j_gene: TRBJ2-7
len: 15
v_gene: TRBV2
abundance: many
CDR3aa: CASRVTSGRAYEQYF
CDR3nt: TGTGCCAGCAGGGTTACTAGCGGGAGGGCCTACGAGCAGTACTTC

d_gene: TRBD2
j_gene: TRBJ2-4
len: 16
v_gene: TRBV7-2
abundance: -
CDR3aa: CASSLGLAGLGNIQYF
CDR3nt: TGTGCCAGCAGCTTAGGTCTAGCGGGCTTAGGGAACATTCAGTACTTC

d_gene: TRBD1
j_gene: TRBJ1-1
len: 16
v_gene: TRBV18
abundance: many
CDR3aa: CASSPPTGVGNTEAFF
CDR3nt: TGTGCCAGCTCACCACCGACAGGGGTTGGGAACACTGAAGCTTTCTTT